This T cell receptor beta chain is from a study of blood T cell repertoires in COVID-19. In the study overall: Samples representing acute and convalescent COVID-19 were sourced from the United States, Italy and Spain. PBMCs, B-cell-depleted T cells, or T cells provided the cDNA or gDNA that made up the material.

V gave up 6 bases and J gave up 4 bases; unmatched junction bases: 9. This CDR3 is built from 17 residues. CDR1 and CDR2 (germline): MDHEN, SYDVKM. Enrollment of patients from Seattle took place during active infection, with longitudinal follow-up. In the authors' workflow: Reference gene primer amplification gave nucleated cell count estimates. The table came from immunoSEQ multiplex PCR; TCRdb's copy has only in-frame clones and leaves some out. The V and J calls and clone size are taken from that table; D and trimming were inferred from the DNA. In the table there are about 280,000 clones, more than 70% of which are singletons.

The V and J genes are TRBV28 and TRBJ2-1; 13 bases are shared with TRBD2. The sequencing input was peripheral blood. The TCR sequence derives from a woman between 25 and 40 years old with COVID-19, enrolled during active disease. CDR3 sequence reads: CASRGTSGRAGYNEQFF. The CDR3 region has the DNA TGTGCCAGCAGGGGAACTAGCGGGAGGGCCGGTTACAATGAGCAGTTCTTC.